Following are 11 T cell receptor beta chains from one sample sequenced in a study of T cells in Graves' hyperthyroidism and ophthalmopathy. Researchers amplified the TCR beta CDR3 regions from RNA transcripts. First-round RT-PCR targeting the TCR CDR3 was performed with the HTBI primer set. TCRdb reprocessed the multiplex PCR reads via MiXCR and lists one record per CDR3 protein. Counted here are about 640,000 distinct CDR3 sequences, about 20% occurring once; the ten biggest clones make up 34%. Sequencing used blood. The origin of the receptors is a man aged 30-40 years with Graves' ophthalmopathy.

Many counts were recorded for this clonotype. The chain has TRBV7-6 and TRBJ1-1, with a possible D match to TRBD1 (6 bases). The CDR3 spans 13 residues. Trimming shortened V by 1 base and J by 7 bases, and 10 bases separated the two germline ends. CDR1 is SGHVS and CDR2 is FNYEAQ in the germline V gene. Written as DNA, the CDR3 is TGTGCCAGCAGCTTAGTCGAGACAGGTGAAGCTTTCTTT. This gives the protein CASSLVETGEAFF.

Ten or more counts support this clonotype. The chain combines TRBV2 with TRBJ2-1, with TRBD2 as a possible D gene (5 bases). Germline assignment: CDR1 SNHLY and CDR2 FYNNEI. The CDR3 is 13 residues long. The V gene lost 7 bases and the J gene lost 5 bases, with 12 bases spanning the gap. For the CDR3, the DNA is TGTGCCAGCAATGGCGGGCTAAACAATGAGCAGTTCTTC. It translates to CASNGGLNNEQFF.

The sample holds one count of this clonotype. The rearrangement links TRBV9 to TRBJ1-6; no reliable D call. The CDR3 has 13 residues. In germline, CDR1 is SGDLS, CDR2 YYNGEE. V lost 4 bases to trimming and J lost 11 bases, with 13 bases between them. The CDR3 nucleotides are TGTGCCAGCAGCTTACTTGGACGGCCACCCCTCCACTTT. This translates into CASSLLGRPPLHF.

This clonotype was detected once. V is TRBV29-1 and J is TRBJ2-3; 7 positions match TRBD1. Germline V gene lookup returns CDR1 SQVTM and CDR2 ANQGSEA. The ends lost 8 bases at V and 6 bases at J; junction bases unmatched: 8. The CDR3 covers 12 residues. In nucleotides, the CDR3 is TGCAGCCCCTCCTTGACAGGGGATACGCAGTATTTT. It yields the protein CSPSLTGDTQYF.

This rearrangement joins TRBV3-1 to TRBJ2-5, with D maybe TRBD2 (5 bases). This CDR3 is 14 amino acids long. Germline V gene sequence: CDR1 LGHDT, CDR2 YNNKEL (reference sequence). Trimming removed 3 bases at V and 9 bases at J, with 17 bases between. The CDR3 nucleotides read TGTGCCAGCAGCCACGAACGGGTCGGGATACCCCAGTACTTC. This encodes CASSHERVGIPQYF.

V gene TRBV10-2 combines with J gene TRBJ1-5, with D hard to call. Per the germline V gene, CDR1 is WSHSY and CDR2 is SAAADI. Deletions cut 2 bases from V and 7 bases from J, with 6 bases between. There are 12 residues in the CDR3. This CDR3 reads CASSEEGQPQHF. The CDR3 DNA follows: TGCGCCAGCAGTGAGGAGGGCCAGCCCCAGCATTTT.

This chain links TRBV28 with TRBJ1-2; TRBD1 agrees at 10 bases. The CDR3 is 12 amino acids. From germline, CDR1 is MDHEN and CDR2 SYDVKM. The ends lost 8 bases at V and 5 bases at J; junction bases unmatched: 2. CDR3 loop: CASGTGAYGYTF. CDR3 DNA: TGTGCCAGCGGGACAGGGGCTTATGGCTACACCTTC.

The chain joins TRBV4-3 to TRBJ2-7; 9 bases line up with TRBD2. The V segment lost 0 bases and the J segment 3 bases; nucleotides outside the gene matches: 15. Germline V gene data show CDR1 as LGHNA and CDR2 as YSLEER. The length of the CDR3 is 19 residues. CDR3 region: CASSQDDRVLAGRIYEQYF. As DNA, the CDR3 is TGCGCCAGCAGCCAAGACGACAGGGTCCTAGCGGGGAGAATCTACGAGCAGTACTTC.

Details on this clonotype: A much larger clone differs by one base, so this may be a read error. The chain links TRBV20-1 to TRBJ2-5; 10 bases align to TRBD2. CDR1 and CDR2 from the germline V gene are DFQATT and SNEGSKA (reference sequence). V dropped 8 bases and J dropped 5; count of bases not matched to a gene: 11. The CDR3 spans 14 residues. The CDR3 sequence: CSTGGLAGVETQYF. The CDR3 bases are TGCAGTACTGGAGGCCTAGCGGGAGTGGAGACCCAGTACTTC.

Details on this clonotype: This clone may be a read error of a much larger clone one base away. CDR3: CASSLGPPNEQFF. The CDR3 bases are TGTGCCAGCAGCCTCGGGCCGCCGAATGAGCAGTTCTTC. The chain combines TRBV7-3 with TRBJ2-1; D gene ambiguous. The germline V and J ends were trimmed by 5 bases and 7 bases, with 12 bases remaining between them. The CDR3 is 13 residues long. Germline lookup yields CDR1 SGHTA and CDR2 FQGTGA. Full variable domain (missing parts from reference TRBV7-3 and TRBJ2-1): GAGVSQTPSNKVTEKGKYVELRCDPISGHTALYWYRQSLGQGPEFLIYFQGTGAADDSGLPNDRFFAVRPEGSVSTLKIQRTERGDSAVYLCASSLGPPNEQFFGPGTRLTVL.

This clonotype was found many times. The gene calls are TRBV2 and TRBJ2-1; 10 bases fit TRBD2. The germline gives CDR1 SNHLY, CDR2 FYNNEI. The CDR3 covers 15 residues. With 6 bases clipped from V and 8 bases from J, the junction kept 10 bases outside the gene matches. The CDR3 nucleotides are TGTGCCAGCAGGTCTAGCGGGAGTAAGGTCCATGAGCAGTTCTTC. Residues: CASRSSGSKVHEQFF.